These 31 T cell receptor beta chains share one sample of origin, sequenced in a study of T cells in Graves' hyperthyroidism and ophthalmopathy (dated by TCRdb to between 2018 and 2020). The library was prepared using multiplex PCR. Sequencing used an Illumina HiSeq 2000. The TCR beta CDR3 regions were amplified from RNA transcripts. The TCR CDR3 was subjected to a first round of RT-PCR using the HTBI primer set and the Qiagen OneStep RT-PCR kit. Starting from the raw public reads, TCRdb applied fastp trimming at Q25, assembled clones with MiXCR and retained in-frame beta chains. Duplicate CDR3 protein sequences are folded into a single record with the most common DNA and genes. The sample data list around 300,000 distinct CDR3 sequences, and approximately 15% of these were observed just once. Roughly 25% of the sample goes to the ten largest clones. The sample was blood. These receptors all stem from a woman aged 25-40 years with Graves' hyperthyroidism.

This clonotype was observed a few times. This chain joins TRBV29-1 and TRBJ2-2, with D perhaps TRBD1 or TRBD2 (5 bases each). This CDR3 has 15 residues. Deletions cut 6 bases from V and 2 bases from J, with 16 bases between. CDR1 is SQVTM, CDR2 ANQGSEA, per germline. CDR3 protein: CSVTTGTRNTGELFF. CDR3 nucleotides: TGCAGCGTAACTACCGGGACGAGAAACACCGGGGAGCTGTTTTTT.

CDR3: CASMPSGGGVQYF. The CDR3 coding sequence is TGTGCCAGCATGCCTAGCGGGGGAGGAGTGCAGTACTTC. The rearrangement uses TRBV7-2 and TRBJ2-7; 10 nucleotides align to TRBD2. The ends lost 7 bases at V and 9 bases at J; junction bases unmatched: 9. From germline, CDR1 is SGHTA and CDR2 FQGNSA. CDR3 length equals 13 residues.

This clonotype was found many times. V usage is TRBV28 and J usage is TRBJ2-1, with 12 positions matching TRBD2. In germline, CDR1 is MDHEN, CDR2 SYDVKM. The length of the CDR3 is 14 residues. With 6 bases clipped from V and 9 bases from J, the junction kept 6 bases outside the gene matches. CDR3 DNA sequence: TGTGCCAGCAGGCGGACTAGCGGGACGGGTGAGCAGTTCTTC. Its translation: CASRRTSGTGEQFF.

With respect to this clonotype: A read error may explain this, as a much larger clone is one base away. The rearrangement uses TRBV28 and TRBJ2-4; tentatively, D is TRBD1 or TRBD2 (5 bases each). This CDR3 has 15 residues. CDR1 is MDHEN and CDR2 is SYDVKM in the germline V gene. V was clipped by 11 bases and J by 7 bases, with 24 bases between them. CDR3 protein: CAGRMGEFNINIQYF. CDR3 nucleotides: TGTGCCGGCCGAATGGGGGAATTTAACATCAACATTCAGTACTTC.

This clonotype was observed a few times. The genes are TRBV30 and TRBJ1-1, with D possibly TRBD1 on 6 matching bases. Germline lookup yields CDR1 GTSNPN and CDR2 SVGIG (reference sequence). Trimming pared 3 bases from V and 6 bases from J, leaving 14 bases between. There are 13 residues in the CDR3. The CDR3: CAWRVRGGSEAFF. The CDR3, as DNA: TGTGCCTGGAGAGTCCGGGGGGGCTCTGAAGCTTTCTTT.

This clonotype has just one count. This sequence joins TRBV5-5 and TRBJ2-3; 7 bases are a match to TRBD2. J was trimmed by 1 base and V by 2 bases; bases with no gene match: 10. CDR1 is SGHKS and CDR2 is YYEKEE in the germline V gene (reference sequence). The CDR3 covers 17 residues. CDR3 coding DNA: TGTGCCAGCAGCTTCCCGTCCCCTAGCGGTGGCACAGATACGCAGTATTTT. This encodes CASSFPSPSGGTDTQYF.

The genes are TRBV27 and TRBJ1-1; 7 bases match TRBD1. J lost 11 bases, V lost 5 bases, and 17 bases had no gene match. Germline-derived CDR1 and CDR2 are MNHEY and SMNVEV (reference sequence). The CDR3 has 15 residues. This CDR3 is CASSPTTGLTSRAFF. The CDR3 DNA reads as TGTGCCAGCAGTCCGACGACAGGGTTGACGTCGCGGGCTTTCTTT.

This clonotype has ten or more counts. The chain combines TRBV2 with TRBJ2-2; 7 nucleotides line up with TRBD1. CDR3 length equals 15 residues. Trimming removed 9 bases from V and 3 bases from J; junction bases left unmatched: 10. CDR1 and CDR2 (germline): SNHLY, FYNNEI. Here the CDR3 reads CARKAGGGDTGELFF. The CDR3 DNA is TGTGCCAGGAAAGCAGGGGGTGGAGACACCGGGGAGCTGTTTTTT.

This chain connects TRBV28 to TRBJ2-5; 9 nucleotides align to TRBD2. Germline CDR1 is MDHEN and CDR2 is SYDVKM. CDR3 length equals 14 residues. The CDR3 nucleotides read TGTGCGTGTGAACTGACTAGCGGCCAAGAGACCCAGTACTTC. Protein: CACELTSGQETQYF.

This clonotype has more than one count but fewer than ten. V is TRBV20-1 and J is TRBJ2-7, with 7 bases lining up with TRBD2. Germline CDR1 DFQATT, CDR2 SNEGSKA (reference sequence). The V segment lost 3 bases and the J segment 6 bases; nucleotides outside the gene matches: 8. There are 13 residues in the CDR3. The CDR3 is CSASRRAGAEQYF. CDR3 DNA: TGCAGTGCTAGCCGTCGGGCGGGAGCCGAGCAGTACTTC.

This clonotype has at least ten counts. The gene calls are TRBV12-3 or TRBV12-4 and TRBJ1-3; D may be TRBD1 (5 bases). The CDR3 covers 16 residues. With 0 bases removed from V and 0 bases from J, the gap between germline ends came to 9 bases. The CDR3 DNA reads TGTGCCAGCAGTTTAGCGACAGCGGACTCTGGAAACACCATATATTTT. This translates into CASSLATADSGNTIYF.

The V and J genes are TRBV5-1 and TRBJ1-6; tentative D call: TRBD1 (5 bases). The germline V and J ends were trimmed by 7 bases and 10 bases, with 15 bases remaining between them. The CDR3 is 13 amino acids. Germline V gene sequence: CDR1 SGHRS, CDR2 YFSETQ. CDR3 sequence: CASGRGPGSPLHF. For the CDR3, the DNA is TGCGCCAGCGGGCGGGGACCGGGGTCACCCCTCCACTTT.

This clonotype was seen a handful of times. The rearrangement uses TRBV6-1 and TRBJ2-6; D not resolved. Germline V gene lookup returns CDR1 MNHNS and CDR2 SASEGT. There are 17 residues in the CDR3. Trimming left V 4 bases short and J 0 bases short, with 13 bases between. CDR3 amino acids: CASSGTSKGSGANVLTF. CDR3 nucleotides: TGTGCCAGCAGTGGGACCAGTAAGGGCTCTGGGGCCAACGTCCTGACTTTC.

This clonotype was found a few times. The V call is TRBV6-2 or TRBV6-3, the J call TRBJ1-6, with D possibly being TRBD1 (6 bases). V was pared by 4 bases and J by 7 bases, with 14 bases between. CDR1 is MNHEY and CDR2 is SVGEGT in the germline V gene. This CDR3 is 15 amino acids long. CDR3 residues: CASSFLTGRNSPLHF. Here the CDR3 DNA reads TGTGCCAGCAGTTTTCTAACAGGGAGGAATTCACCCCTCCACTTT.

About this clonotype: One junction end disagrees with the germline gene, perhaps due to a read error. As DNA, the CDR3 is TGCAGTTCTAGTCTTACGGGACAGGGAGGTGGCTACACCTTC. This codes for CSSSLTGQGGGYTF. The chain has TRBV20-1 and TRBJ1-2; 9 bases align to TRBD1. CDR3 length: 14 residues. Germline V gene lookup returns CDR1 DFQATT and CDR2 SNEGSKA (reference sequence).

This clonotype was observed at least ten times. CDR3 DNA: TGTGCCAGCACCCACCAAGACAGGGGGCGAAGCGGGGAGCTGTTTTTT. Its translation: CASTHQDRGRSGELFF. The chain employs TRBV28 and TRBJ2-2, with 10 bases aligning to TRBD1. J lost 7 bases, V lost 7 bases, and 12 bases had no gene match. CDR3 length: 16 amino acids. Germline V gives CDR1 MDHEN, CDR2 SYDVKM.

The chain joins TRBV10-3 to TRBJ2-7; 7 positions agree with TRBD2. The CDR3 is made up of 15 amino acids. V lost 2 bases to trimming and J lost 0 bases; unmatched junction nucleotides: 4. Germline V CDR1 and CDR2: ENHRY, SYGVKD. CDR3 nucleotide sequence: TGTGCCATCAGTGAGATGAGCGGGATCTCCTACGAGCAGTACTTC. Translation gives CAISEMSGISYEQYF.

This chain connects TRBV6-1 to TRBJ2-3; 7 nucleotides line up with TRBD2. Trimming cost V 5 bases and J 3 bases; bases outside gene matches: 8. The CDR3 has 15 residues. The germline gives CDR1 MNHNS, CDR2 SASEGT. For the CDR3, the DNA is TGTGCCAGCAGTTTGGGAGGGGATGGGACAGATACGCAGTATTTT. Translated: CASSLGGDGTDTQYF.

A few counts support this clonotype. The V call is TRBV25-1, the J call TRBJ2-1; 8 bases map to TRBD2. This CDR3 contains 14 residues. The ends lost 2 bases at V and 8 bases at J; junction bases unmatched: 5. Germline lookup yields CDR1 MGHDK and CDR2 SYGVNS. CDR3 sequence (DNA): TGTGCCAGCAGTGAAAGCGGGAGTATACATGAGCAGTTCTTC. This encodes CASSESGSIHEQFF.

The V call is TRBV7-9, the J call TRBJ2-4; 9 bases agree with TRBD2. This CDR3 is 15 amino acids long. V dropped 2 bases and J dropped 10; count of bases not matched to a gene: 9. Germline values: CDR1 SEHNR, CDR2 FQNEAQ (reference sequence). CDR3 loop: CASSLIAGELRIQYF. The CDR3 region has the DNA TGTGCCAGCAGCTTAATAGCGGGAGAACTGAGGATTCAGTACTTC.

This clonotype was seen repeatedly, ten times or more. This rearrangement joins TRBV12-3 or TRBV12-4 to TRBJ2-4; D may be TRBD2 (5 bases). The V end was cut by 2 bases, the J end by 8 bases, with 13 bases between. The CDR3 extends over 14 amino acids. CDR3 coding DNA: TGTGCCAGCAGTTTAAAGCGGTTCGGGGACATTCAGTACTTC. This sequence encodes CASSLKRFGDIQYF.

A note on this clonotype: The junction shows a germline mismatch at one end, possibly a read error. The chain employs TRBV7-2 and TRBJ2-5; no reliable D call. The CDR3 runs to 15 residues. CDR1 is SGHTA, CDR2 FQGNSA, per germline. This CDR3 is CASSLLVGNGETQYF. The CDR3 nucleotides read TGCGCCAGCAGCCTGCTCGTGGGCAATGGGGAGACCCAGTACTTC. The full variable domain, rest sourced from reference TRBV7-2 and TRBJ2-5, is GAGVSQSPSNKVTEKGKDVELRCDPISGHTALYWYRQSLGQGLEFLIYFQGNSAPDKSGLPSDRFSAERTGGSVSTLTIQRTQQEDSAVYLCASSLLVGNGETQYFGPGTRLLVL.

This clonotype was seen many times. The CDR3, as DNA: TGTGCCAGCAGCCCCTTCGGACCCGAGCAGTACTTC. Translated, it gives CASSPFGPEQYF. This sequence joins TRBV7-9 and TRBJ2-7, with D unclear. CDR3 size: 12 residues. CDR1 and CDR2 from the germline V gene are SEHNR and FQNEAQ (reference sequence). V was shortened by 5 bases and J by 6 bases, with 11 bases between the two germline ends.

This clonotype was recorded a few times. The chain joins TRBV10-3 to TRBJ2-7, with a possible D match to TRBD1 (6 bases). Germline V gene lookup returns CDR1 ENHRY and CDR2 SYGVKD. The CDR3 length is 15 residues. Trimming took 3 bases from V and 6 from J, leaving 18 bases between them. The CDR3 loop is CAISETTLGQTEQYF. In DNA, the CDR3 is TGTGCCATCAGTGAAACTACCCTTGGACAGACCGAGCAGTACTTC.

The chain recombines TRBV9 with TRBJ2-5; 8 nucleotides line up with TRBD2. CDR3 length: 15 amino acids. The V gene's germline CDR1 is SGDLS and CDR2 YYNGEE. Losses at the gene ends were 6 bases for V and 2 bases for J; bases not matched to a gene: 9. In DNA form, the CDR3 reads TGTGCCAGCAACTGGGGGAGCGGGAGACAAGAGACCCAGTACTTC. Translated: CASNWGSGRQETQYF.

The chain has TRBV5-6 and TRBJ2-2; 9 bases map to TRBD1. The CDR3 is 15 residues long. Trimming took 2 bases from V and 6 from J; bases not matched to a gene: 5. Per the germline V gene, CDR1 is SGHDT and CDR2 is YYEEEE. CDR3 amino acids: CASSFLGQGAGELFF. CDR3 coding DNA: TGTGCCAGCAGCTTCTTGGGACAGGGCGCCGGGGAGCTGTTTTTT.

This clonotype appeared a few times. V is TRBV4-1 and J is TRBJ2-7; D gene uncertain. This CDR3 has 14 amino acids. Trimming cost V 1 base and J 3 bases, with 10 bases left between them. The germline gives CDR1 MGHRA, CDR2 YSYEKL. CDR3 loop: CASSQAYWNYEQYF. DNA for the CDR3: TGCGCCAGCAGCCAAGCCTACTGGAACTACGAGCAGTACTTC.

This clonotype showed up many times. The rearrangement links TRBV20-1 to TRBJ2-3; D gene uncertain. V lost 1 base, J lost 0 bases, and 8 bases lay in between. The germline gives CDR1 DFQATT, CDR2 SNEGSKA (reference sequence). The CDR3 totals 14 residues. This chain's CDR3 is CSARADPSTDTQYF. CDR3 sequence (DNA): TGCAGTGCTAGAGCGGATCCTAGCACAGATACGCAGTATTTT.

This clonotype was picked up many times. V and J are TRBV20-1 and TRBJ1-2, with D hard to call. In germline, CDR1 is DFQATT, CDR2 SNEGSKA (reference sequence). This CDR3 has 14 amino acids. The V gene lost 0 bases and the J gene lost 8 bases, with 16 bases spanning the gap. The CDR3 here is CSARDSSSKRGYTF. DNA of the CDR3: TGCAGTGCTAGAGATTCTAGCAGCAAGAGGGGCTACACCTTC.

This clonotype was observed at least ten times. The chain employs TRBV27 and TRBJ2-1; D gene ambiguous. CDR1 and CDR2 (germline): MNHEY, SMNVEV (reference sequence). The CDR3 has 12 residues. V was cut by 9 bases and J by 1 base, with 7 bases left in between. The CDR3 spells CARIDSYNEQFF. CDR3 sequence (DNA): TGTGCCAGAATAGATTCCTACAATGAGCAGTTCTTC.

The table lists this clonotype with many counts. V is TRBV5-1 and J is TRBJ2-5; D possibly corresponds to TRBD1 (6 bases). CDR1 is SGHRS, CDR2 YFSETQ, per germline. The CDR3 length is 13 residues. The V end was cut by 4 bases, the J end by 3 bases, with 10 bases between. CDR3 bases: TGCGCCAGCAGCACAGGGACGAAAGAGACCCAGTACTTC. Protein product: CASSTGTKETQYF.